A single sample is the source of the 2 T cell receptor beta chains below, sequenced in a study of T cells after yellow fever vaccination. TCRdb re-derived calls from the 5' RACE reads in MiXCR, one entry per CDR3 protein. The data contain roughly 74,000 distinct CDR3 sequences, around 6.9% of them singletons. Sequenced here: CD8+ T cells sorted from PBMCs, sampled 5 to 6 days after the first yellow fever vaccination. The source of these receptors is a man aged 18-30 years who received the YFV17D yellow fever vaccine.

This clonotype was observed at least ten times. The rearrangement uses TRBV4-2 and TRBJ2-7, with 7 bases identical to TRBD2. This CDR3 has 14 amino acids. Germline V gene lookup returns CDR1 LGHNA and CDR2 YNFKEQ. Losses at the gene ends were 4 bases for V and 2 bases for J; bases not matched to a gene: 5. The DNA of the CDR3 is TGTGCCAGCAGCCCGTCCCGGGGGGCCTACGAGCAGTACTTC. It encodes CASSPSRGAYEQYF.

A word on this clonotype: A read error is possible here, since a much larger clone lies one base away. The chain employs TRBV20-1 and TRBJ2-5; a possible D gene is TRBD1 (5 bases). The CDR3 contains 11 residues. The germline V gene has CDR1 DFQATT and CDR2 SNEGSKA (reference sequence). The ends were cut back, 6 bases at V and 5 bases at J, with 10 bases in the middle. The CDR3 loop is CSAIRAETQYF. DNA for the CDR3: TGCAGTGCAATCAGGGCGGAGACCCAGTACTTC.